The clone carrying this TCR beta chain was seen repeatedly, ten times or more. The sample originates from a study of T cells in Graves' hyperthyroidism and ophthalmopathy. Regions amplified from RNA transcripts were the TCR beta CDR3 regions. TCR CDR3 underwent first-round RT-PCR with the HTBI primer set. TCRdb fed the multiplex PCR reads into MiXCR, producing one record per CDR3 protein. The top ten clones hold over 3.5% of a sample with 600,000 to 650,000 distinct CDR3 sequences, 15% to 20% of them seen once. This CDR3 has 14 amino acids. Germline values: CDR1 LGHDT, CDR2 YNNKEL (reference sequence). V was pared by 0 bases and J by 3 bases, with 1 base of the junction left unmatched.

The chain employs TRBV3-1 and TRBJ2-7, with 8 bases that match TRBD2. The sample consisted of blood. The receptor was isolated from a woman in her twenties or thirties with Graves' hyperthyroidism. This CDR3 is CASSQDGTSYEQYF. Written as DNA, the CDR3 is TGTGCCAGCAGCCAAGATGGGACTAGCTACGAGCAGTACTTC.